This TCR beta chain came from a study of T cell responses to AZD1222 COVID-19 vaccine. Broader study findings: Two AZD1222 doses significantly raised spike-specific TCR breadth and depth over controls. Clonal diversity may have been underestimated in mostly white British donors.

Method: immunoSEQ multiplex PCR; TCRdb's copy keeps in-frame clones and lacks some. The repertoire holds approximately 110,000 clones, with more than 85% as singletons. A word on this clone: Its antigen is unidentified.

V shed 4 bases and J shed 2 bases, with 15 bases lying between them. The CDR3 is made up of 15 amino acids. CDR1 is SGHRS, CDR2 YFSETQ, per germline. The chain couples TRBV5-1 to TRBJ1-1; D is possibly TRBD1 (5 bases). The receptor was isolated from an adult in good health. Here the sequenced sample was peripheral blood, taken on day 0 of AZD1222 vaccination. The CDR3 reads CASSLGVGGNTEAFF. The CDR3 DNA reads TGCGCCAGCAGCCTAGGAGTGGGGGGAAACACTGAAGCTTTCTTT.